These 10 T cell receptor beta chains originate from one sample sequenced in a study of beta chain features in type 1 diabetes. Findings and caveats of the study: Type 1 diabetes patients had TCRB CDR3s that were shorter (moderately but significantly so) in all four CD4+ subsets.

What these receptors recognize is not known. Expressed TCRB transcripts got sequenced, as all isolated RNA was reverse transcribed. Produced via immunoSEQ multiplex PCR; TCRdb's table is partial and in-frame only. The sample contains about 160,000 clones, almost 65% of which appear only once. The sequenced sample consisted of naive CD4+ T cells from blood. The origin of the receptors is a man aged 25-45 years with type 1 diabetes.

The chain is built from TRBV7-2 and TRBJ2-6, with D unclear. The CDR3 has 14 amino acids. Trimming removed 5 bases at V and 4 bases at J, with 9 bases between. Germline values: CDR1 SGHTA, CDR2 FQGNSA. CDR3 sequence reads: CASSHDSGANVLTF. Written as DNA, the CDR3 is TGTGCCAGCAGCCATGACTCGGGGGCCAACGTCCTGACTTTC.

J is TRBJ1-6 and V is TRBV28; no clear D gene. The CDR3 extends over 13 amino acids. Germline values: CDR1 MDHEN, CDR2 SYDVKM. Trimming cost V 6 bases and J 9 bases, with 12 bases left between them. For the CDR3, the DNA is TGTGCCAGCAGCCAACGAAACCCTTCACCCCTCCACTTT. Translating it yields CASSQRNPSPLHF.

With regard to this clone: The same CDR3 arises from other DNA sequences in this sample as well. The chain links TRBV29-1 to TRBJ2-7; 11 bases are shared with TRBD1. With 6 bases clipped from V and 4 bases from J, the junction kept 5 bases outside the gene matches. Germline values: CDR1 SQVTM, CDR2 ANQGSEA. CDR3 length: 13 amino acids. The CDR3 DNA is TGCAGCGTAGGACAGGGGGCTTCTTACGAGCAGTACTTC. The encoded protein is CSVGQGASYEQYF.

V gene TRBV30 combines with J gene TRBJ2-3, with 7 bases lining up with TRBD1. There are 14 residues in the CDR3. The ends lost 2 bases at V and 3 bases at J; junction bases unmatched: 5. Germline CDR1 reads GTSNPN; CDR2 reads SVGIG (reference sequence). This CDR3 reads CAWSKNRGTDTQYF. The CDR3 coding sequence is TGTGCCTGGAGTAAAAACAGGGGTACAGATACGCAGTATTTT. Full variable domain (outside the CDR3, taken from reference TRBV30 and TRBJ2-3): SQTIHQWPATLVQPVGSPLSLECTVEGTSNPNLYWYRQAAGRGLQLLFYSVGIGQISSEVPQNLSASRPQDRQFILSSKKLLLSDSGFYLCAWSKNRGTDTQYFGPGTRLTVL.

V and J are TRBV30 and TRBJ1-1; 8 bases fit TRBD1. Germline assignment: CDR1 GTSNPN and CDR2 SVGIG (reference sequence). V trimming: 3 bases; J trimming: 1 base; junction bases outside the gene matches: 1. The CDR3 is made up of 13 amino acids. For the CDR3, the DNA is TGTGCCTGGAGGGGGACAGGGAACACTGAAGCTTTCTTT. Residues: CAWRGTGNTEAFF.

The J gene is TRBJ2-7, the V gene TRBV5-1, with TRBD1 matching over 7 bases. The CDR3 covers 15 residues. The V and J ends lost 2 bases and 3 bases, in that order; junction bases with no gene match: 8. From germline, CDR1 is SGHRS and CDR2 YFSETQ. CDR3 sequence: CASSFGQVGSYEQYF. CDR3 DNA: TGCGCCAGCAGCTTCGGACAGGTCGGTAGCTACGAGCAGTACTTC. Filled out from reference TRBV5-1 and TRBJ2-7, the complete variable domain reads KAGVTQTPRYLIKTRGQQVTLSCSPISGHRSVSWYQQTPGQGLQFLFEYFSETQRNKGNFPGRFSGRQFSNSRSEMNVSTLELGDSALYLCASSFGQVGSYEQYFGPGTRLTVT.

CDR3 sequence reads: CASSGDSTYEQYF. The CDR3 nucleotides are TGTGCCAGCAGCGGGGACTCCACCTACGAGCAGTACTTC. This sequence joins TRBV9 and TRBJ2-7; possible D gene TRBD2, 6 bases. The CDR3 loop spans 13 amino acids. In germline, CDR1 is SGDLS, CDR2 YYNGEE. V was cut by 3 bases and J by 2 bases, with 9 bases left in between.

The chain has TRBV7-9 and TRBJ1-2, with D possibly TRBD1 on 5 matching bases. Looked up from germline, CDR1 is SEHNR and CDR2 is FQNEAQ (reference sequence). The CDR3 has 15 residues. Trimming left V 5 bases short and J 3 bases short, with 16 bases between. CDR3 protein: CASSPEDSRDYGYTF. The CDR3 nucleotides read TGTGCCAGCAGCCCTGAAGACAGCCGGGACTATGGCTACACCTTC. Full variable domain (rest looked up from reference TRBV7-9 and TRBJ1-2): DTGVSQNPRHKITKRGQNVTFRCDPISEHNRLYWYRQTLGQGPEFLTYFQNEAQLEKSRLLSDRFSAERPKGSFSTLEIQRTEQGDSAMYLCASSPEDSRDYGYTFGSGTRLTVV.

This clone was detected only a few times. Germline and junction disagree at one end, which may indicate a read error. The chain links TRBV10-3 to TRBJ2-1; the D gene is possibly TRBD2 (6 bases). Germline CDR1 ENHRY, CDR2 SYGVKD. This CDR3 comprises 12 residues. The CDR3 DNA reads TGTGCCATCAGTGAGCGCCCGGAGGGCCTGGTCTTC. Translated: CAISERPEGLVF.

The table lists this clone with a count of one. Other nucleotide sequences in the sample specify the same CDR3. This chain links TRBV29-1 with TRBJ2-5, with TRBD2 as a possible D gene (7 bases). Per the germline V gene, CDR1 is SQVTM and CDR2 is ANQGSEA. Trimming left V 4 bases short and J 5 bases short, with 11 bases between. This CDR3 region has 12 residues. The CDR3 spells CSVVRGAETQYF. The CDR3 DNA reads TGCAGCGTTGTTCGGGGGGCCGAGACCCAGTACTTC.